The present T cell receptor (beta chain) was sequenced within a study of Graves' ophthalmopathy and Graves' hyperthyroidism (dated by TCRdb to the late 2010s). About the study as a whole: Hyperthyroidism was considered stable if no progression to ophthalmopathy occurred within 18 months of follow-up. After sampling, hyperthyroidism patients received methimazole starting at 30 mg daily, and ophthalmopathy patients received high-dose intravenous methylprednisolone. A discovery set of 90 to 100 patients (around 45 ophthalmopathy, 57 stable hyperthyroidism) was enrolled to explore V-J signatures distinguishing ophthalmopathy from hyperthyroidism. In total, under 150 blood samples were TCR-sequenced: approximately 42 ophthalmopathy, roughly 80 hyperthyroidism and roughly 17 hyperthyroidism-to-ophthalmopathy patients. TCR beta repertoire signatures were used to distinguish Graves' ophthalmopathy from Graves' hyperthyroidism and to predict progression to ophthalmopathy. In roughly six hyperthyroidism patients, the T-cell repertoire of thyroid tissue was compared with the T-cell repertoire of blood. For independent validation, a separate cohort was made up of some 18 hyperthyroidism patients plus 17 patients who later progressed from hyperthyroidism to ophthalmopathy.

Its CDR3 holds 18 amino acids, cysteine through phenylalanine. Only the CDR3 DNA stays, 54 bases, in frame from base 1. CDR1 and CDR2 were assigned from the germline V gene as SGHVS and FNYEAQ. V is pared back by 1 base and J by 7 bases, with 26 bases lying between the germline termini. Here is what the overall study found, with its caveats: In validation, the model predicted ophthalmopathy progression with nearly 71% sensitivity and roughly 72% specificity; some 13 predicted patients were CT-confirmed with GO in a median of about 6.2 months. Most of the expanded thyroid clonotypes with a frequency above 0.001 were also detected in blood, and it was suggested that the thyroid immune response may be reflected by blood repertoires. Sample size was not statistically predetermined, and group allocation was not concealed from the investigators. In cross-validation, the 13-signature model distinguished ophthalmopathy from stable hyperthyroidism with 87.88% sensitivity and roughly 84% specificity, while in the test set the corresponding values were about 79% and 69%.

This clonotype has only a few counts. Its specific antigen is unknown. Nothing much larger sits one base from this clone, and base qualities are not available. TCR beta CDR3 regions were amplified from RNA transcripts for repertoire sequencing. A first-round RT-PCR used HTBI primers with the Qiagen OneStep RT-PCR kit, followed by a second-round multiplex PCR, size selection and purification. The libraries underwent paired-end sequencing with 100 bp reads on an Illumina HiSeq2000. Per the source publication's procedure: SOAPnuke was used for read processing, and reads with adapters, uncalled bases, a mean Phred below 15, or no exact constant-primer or identifier match were discarded. COPE v1.2.5 was used to merge the high-quality paired reads. Unique nucleotide sequences were defined as clonotypes and aligned to IMGT TRB V, D and J references using MiTCR v1.1. Analysis was restricted to V-J combinations with a frequency above 0.0001, which covered 99% to 99.2% of repertoires. For each V-J combination, a TCR clonal expansion and chaos score was defined as F50 clonal expansion divided by the chaos observed in the TCRdist matrix. Welch's t-statistics and random forest were used to reduce the features to approximately 13 V-J combinations, which were then used as input to a naive Bayes classifier. The similarity between thyroid and blood repertoires was quantified using the Morisita-Horn index. TCRdb trimmed the raw reads at Q25, called clones with MiXCR and kept productive beta chains. Rows are unified per CDR3 protein, each entry keeping the most common DNA and genes. The V and J calls shown here were made by TCRdb, not taken from the authors' results. The sample table contains approximately 1.2 million distinct CDR3 sequences; only one count was recorded for about 38% of them. The leading ten clones occupy approximately 12% of the sample.

Hyperthyroidism patients were newly diagnosed, with disease duration under 2 months, and aged 18 to 65 years. Anyone with other autoimmune diseases, uncontrolled infections, pregnancy or lactation was excluded from the study. Diagnosis was based on clinical symptoms, serum thyroxine, TRAb, thyroid ultrasound and orbital computed tomography. Trizol reagent was used to extract the total RNA, and its quality was then checked on an Agilent 2100 Bioanalyzer. The sequenced sample consisted of peripheral blood or thyroid tissue (not recorded which). This receptor was taken from an adult man with Graves' hyperthyroidism. The rearrangement combines TRBV7-6 with TRBJ2-7; 6 matching bases give a weak D call of TRBD1. The CDR3: CASSLVKGEVPELREQYF. The DNA is as follows: TGTGCCAGCAGCTTAGTGAAGGGGGAAGTACCCGAGTTACGGGAGCAGTACTTC. When the CDR3 is completed using the reference TRBV7-6 and TRBJ2-7 genes on either side, the full variable domain is GAGVSQSPRYKVTKRGQDVALRCDPISGHVSLYWYRQALGQGPEFLTYFNYEAQQDKSGLPNDRFSAERPEGSISTLTIQRTEQRDSAMYRCASSLVKGEVPELREQYFGPGTRLTVT.